This TCR beta chain was identified during a study of blood T cell repertoires in COVID-19 (TCRdb year 2020). Describing the broader study: Collaborator samples came from the United States, Italy and Spain and covered acute and convalescent phases of COVID-19. The prospective study material was composed of cDNA or gDNA derived from T cells, B-cell-depleted T cells, or PBMCs. Subjects who had been exposed to COVID-19, were actively infected with it, or had recovered from it provided the deeply sampled blood TCRbeta repertoires that made up the dataset. A freely available public database, intended as a resource for researchers studying the immune response to SARS-CoV-2, is where the repertoires were released. The samples were drawn from two sources: the first 160 participants of the ongoing ImmuneRACE study, and over 1,000 subjects contributed by 6 global collaborators. The sample metadata nearly always contained a de-identified subject ID, COVID-19 status, age in years and sex. Where HLA class I and class II types were available, the types were taken from metadata supplied by the sample provider, not from assay-based typing. Summary of the overall study and its limitations: How much clinical and demographic metadata was included differed by source and by participant, and the metadata was provided uncurated.

TCRbeta CDR3 regions were amplified from genomic DNA by means of the immunoSEQ Assay, a bias-controlled multiplex PCR. Processing in the source paper ran as follows. Within the assay, amplification of reference gene primers was used to estimate how many nucleated cells each sample contained. To quantify the absolute abundance of each unique TCRbeta CDR3 rearrangement, sequence reads were collapsed and filtered. Productive Simpson clonality was computed per sample as the square root of Simpson's diversity index over productive rearrangements. TCRdb took this table from immuneACCESS and kept in-frame rearrangements with V and J called. Such tables lack part of the clones; where checked against another copy, unresolved V genes explain under half of the gap, and the rest is unexplained. V and J calls and clone size are copied from that table; D and trimming were computed from the DNA. The sample table contains approximately 300,000 clones; only one count was recorded for around four fifths of them. The ten biggest clones cover 1% to 1.5% of the sample.

Turning to this clone: The target of this receptor is not known. The input lacks base qualities; no much larger clone sits a single base away.

Each collaborating institution followed its own protocols to collect whole blood in K2EDTA tubes. For TCRbeta analysis, collaborators shipped samples as frozen whole blood, isolated PBMCs, or DNA extracted from either of those sample types. This clonotype was obtained from a woman aged 45-60 years with acute or convalescent COVID-19. The sequenced sample consisted of peripheral blood.

The DNA sequence is TGTGCCAGCAGTTTGGTTCGGTGGGAAAAACTGTTTTTT. This is translated as CASSLVRWEKLFF. The receptor chain draws on TRBV12-3 or TRBV12-4 and TRBJ1-4, with the D gene not confidently named. The CDR3 numbers 13 residues from cysteine through phenylalanine. Just CDR3 DNA is preserved here, 39 bases in frame from base 1. V is pared back by 3 bases and J by 8 bases, with 10 bases lying between the germline termini.